This TCR beta chain derives from a study of monozygotic twins with inflammatory bowel disease. As concerns this clonotype: Its antigen remains unknown.

With eight separate reactions per sample, the authors made cDNA. Reanalyzing the 5' RACE reads, TCRdb keeps one entry per CDR3 protein, without DNA. This sample's clone table lists about 160,000 distinct CDR3 sequences. The study's findings and limits: Diversity of TCRbeta measured by inverse Simpson was lower in IBD patients than in healthy co-twins. IBD patients shared fewer clonotypes with other individuals than healthy twins, especially patients with disease activity signs. A distinction between different T cell subtypes was not possible.

This receptor was obtained from a human donor with ulcerative colitis or Crohn's disease, or a healthy co-twin of an affected twin (not recorded which). Sequencing used blood.

The CDR3 loop is CSASTGNTAGHEQFF. V and J are TRBV20-1 and TRBJ2-1. The CDR3 contains 15 residues. The germline gives CDR1 DFQATT, CDR2 SNEGSKA (reference sequence).